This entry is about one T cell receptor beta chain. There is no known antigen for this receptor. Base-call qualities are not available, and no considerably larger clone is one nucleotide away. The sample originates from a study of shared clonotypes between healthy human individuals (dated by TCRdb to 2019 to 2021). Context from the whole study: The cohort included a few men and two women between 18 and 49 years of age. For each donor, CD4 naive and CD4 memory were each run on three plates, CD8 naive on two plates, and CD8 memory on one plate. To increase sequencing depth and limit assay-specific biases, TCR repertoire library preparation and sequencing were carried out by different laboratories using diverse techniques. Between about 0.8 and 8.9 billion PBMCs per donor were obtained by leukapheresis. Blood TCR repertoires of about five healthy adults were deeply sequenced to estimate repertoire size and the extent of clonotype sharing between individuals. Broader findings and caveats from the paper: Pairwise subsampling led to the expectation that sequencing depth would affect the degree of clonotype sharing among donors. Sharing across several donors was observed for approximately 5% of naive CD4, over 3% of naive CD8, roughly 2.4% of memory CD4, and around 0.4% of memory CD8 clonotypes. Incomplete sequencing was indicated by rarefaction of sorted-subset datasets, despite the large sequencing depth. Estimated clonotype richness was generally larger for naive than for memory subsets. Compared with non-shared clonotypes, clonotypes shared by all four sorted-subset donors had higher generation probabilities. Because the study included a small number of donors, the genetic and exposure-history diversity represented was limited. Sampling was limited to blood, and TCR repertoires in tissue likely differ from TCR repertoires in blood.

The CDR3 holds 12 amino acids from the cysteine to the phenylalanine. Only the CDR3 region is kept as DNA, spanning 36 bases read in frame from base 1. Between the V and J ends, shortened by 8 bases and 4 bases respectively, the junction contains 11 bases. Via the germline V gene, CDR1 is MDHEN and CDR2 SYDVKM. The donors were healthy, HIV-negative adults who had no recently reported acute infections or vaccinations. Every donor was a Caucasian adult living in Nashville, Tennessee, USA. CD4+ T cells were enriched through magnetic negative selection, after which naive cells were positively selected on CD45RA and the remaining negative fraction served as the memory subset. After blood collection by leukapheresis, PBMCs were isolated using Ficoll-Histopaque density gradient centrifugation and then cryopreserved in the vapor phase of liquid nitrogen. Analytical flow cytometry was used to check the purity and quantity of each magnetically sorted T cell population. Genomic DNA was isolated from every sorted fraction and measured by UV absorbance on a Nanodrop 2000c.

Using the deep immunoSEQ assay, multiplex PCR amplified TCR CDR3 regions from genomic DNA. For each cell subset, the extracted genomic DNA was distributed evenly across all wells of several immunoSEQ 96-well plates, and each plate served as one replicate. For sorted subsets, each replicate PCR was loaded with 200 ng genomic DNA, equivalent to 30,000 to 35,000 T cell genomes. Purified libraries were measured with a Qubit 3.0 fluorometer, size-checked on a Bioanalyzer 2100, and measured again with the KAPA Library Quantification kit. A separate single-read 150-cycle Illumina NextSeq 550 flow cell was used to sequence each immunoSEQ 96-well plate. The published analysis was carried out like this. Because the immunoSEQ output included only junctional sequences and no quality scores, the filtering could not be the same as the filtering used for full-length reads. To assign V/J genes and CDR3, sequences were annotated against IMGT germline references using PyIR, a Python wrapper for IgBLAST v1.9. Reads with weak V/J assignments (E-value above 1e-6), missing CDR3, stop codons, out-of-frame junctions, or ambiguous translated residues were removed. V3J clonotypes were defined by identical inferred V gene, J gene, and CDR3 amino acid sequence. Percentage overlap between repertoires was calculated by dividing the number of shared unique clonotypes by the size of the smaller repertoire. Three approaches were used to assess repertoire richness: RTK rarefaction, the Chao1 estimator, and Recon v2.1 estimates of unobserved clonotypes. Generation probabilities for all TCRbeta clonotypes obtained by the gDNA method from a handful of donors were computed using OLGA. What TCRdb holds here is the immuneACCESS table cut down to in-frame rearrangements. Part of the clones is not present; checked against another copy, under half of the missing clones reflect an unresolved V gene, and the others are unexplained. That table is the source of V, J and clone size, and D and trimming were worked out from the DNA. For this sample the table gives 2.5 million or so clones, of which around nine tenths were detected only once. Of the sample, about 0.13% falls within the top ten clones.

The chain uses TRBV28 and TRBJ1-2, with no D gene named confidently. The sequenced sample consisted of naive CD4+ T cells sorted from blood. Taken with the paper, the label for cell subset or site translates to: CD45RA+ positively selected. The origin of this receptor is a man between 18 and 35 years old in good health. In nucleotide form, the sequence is TGTGCCAGCCAACTGAGGCCCTATGGCTACACCTTC. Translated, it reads CASQLRPYGYTF.